The 21 T cell receptor beta chains in this list originate from one sample, sequenced in a study of T cells after yellow fever vaccination (dated by TCRdb to between 2018 and 2021). The treatment or condition tag for this specimen amounts to: live attenuated yellow fever vaccine strain. Library creation used 5' RACE. Sequencing used an Illumina NovaSeq 6000. The raw public reads went through TCRdb reprocessing: fastp at Q25, MiXCR clone calling, in-frame beta chains kept. Rows with one shared CDR3 protein collapse into an entry with the most common genes and DNA. This sample holds about 220,000 distinct CDR3 sequences; less than 3.5% were observed only once. The ten largest make up around 3.3% of the sample. The input for sequencing was CD4+ T cells sorted from PBMCs, taken 10 days after the yellow fever booster vaccination. Source of these receptors: a man younger than 35 who received the YFV17D yellow fever vaccine.

Ten or more counts support this clonotype. The genes are TRBV20-1 and TRBJ2-3; D is unresolved. The CDR3 loop spans 13 amino acids. Trimming left V 3 bases short and J 8 bases short, with 15 bases between. Germline assignment: CDR1 DFQATT and CDR2 SNEGSKA (reference sequence). The CDR3, as DNA: TGCAGTGCTAGGTCGGGTCTCATAACTACGCAGTATTTT. This gives the protein CSARSGLITTQYF.

This clonotype was picked up a small number of times. The rearrangement uses TRBV12-3 or TRBV12-4 and TRBJ1-6; D unresolved. V dropped 2 bases and J dropped 10 bases, with 9 bases sitting between them. This CDR3 contains 13 residues. The CDR3 DNA sequence: TGTGCCAGCAGTTTAAACCCCAGGTCACCCCTCCACTTT. Encoded protein: CASSLNPRSPLHF.

This clonotype turned up a few times. The chain combines TRBV7-6 with TRBJ1-3, with D possibly being TRBD1 (6 bases). The ends were cut back, 4 bases at V and 2 bases at J, with 18 bases in the middle. This CDR3 region has 17 residues. CDR1 is SGHVS and CDR2 is FNYEAQ in the germline V gene. CDR3 amino acids: CASSSTGRGSAGNTIYF. Written as DNA, the CDR3 is TGTGCCAGCAGCTCCACCGGGAGGGGGTCGGCTGGAAACACCATATATTTT. The full variable domain, rest sourced from reference TRBV7-6 and TRBJ1-3, is GAGVSQSPRYKVTKRGQDVALRCDPISGHVSLYWYRQALGQGPEFLTYFNYEAQQDKSGLPNDRFSAERPEGSISTLTIQRTEQRDSAMYRCASSSTGRGSAGNTIYFGEGSWLTVV.

This clonotype was detected a few times. V and J are TRBV7-9 and TRBJ2-6; weak D call: TRBD1 (6 bases). This CDR3 has 19 amino acids. V was pared by 2 bases and J by 3 bases, with 20 bases between. CDR1 is SEHNR, CDR2 FQNEAQ, per germline (reference sequence). CDR3 loop: CASSLPPWAGVGGANVLTF. CDR3 in DNA: TGTGCCAGCAGCTTACCACCCTGGGCAGGGGTAGGTGGGGCCAACGTCCTGACTTTC.

This clonotype has a handful of counts. This chain uses TRBV5-1 with TRBJ2-3; 10 bases match TRBD2. The ends lost 4 bases at V and 4 bases at J; junction bases unmatched: 6. This CDR3 contains 15 residues. Germline assignment: CDR1 SGHRS and CDR2 YFSETQ. For the CDR3, the DNA is TGCGCCAGCAGCCTACTAGCGGGGACCCCAGATACGCAGTATTTT. This codes for CASSLLAGTPDTQYF.

This clonotype was seen ten or more times. The gene calls are TRBV5-5 and TRBJ2-2, with unresolved D. The V and J ends lost 2 bases and 0 bases respectively, with 8 bases between them. Germline values: CDR1 SGHKS, CDR2 YYEKEE (reference sequence). The CDR3 runs to 15 residues. The CDR3 nucleotides read TGTGCCAGCAGCTTACGACCCGCGAACACCGGGGAGCTGTTTTTT. Its translation: CASSLRPANTGELFF.

This clonotype showed up many times. The CDR3 DNA follows: TGTGCCACCGGGGGCCGGAGCAGTCCACTAACGCAGTATTTT. It translates to CATGGRSSPLTQYF. This chain connects TRBV24-1 to TRBJ2-3; the D gene is possibly TRBD1 (6 bases). CDR3 length: 14 residues. Trimming left V 9 bases short and J 9 bases short, with 21 bases between. The germline V gene has CDR1 KGHDR and CDR2 SFDVKD.

In this sample, this clonotype turned up a few times. Here the CDR3 DNA reads TGTGCCAGCACCCCTCAGGGGTATCAGCCCCAGCATTTT. Translation: CASTPQGYQPQHF. V and J are TRBV28 and TRBJ1-5; maybe TRBD1 (6 bases). The CDR3 is 13 residues long. Germline V gene data show CDR1 as MDHEN and CDR2 as SYDVKM. V was cut by 7 bases and J by 5 bases, with 12 bases left in between.

This clonotype has ten or more counts. V is TRBV12-3 or TRBV12-4 and J is TRBJ1-2; D may be TRBD1 (6 bases). The CDR3 covers 12 residues. Trimming pared 5 bases from V and 4 bases from J, leaving 8 bases between. This CDR3 reads CASSPDSYGYTF. DNA for the CDR3: TGTGCCAGCAGTCCGGACAGCTATGGCTACACCTTC.

This chain links TRBV2 with TRBJ2-7, with TRBD1 identical over 11 bases. V was clipped by 7 bases and J by 3 bases; unmatched bases: 5. CDR1 and CDR2 (germline): SNHLY, FYNNEI. CDR3 length: 14 amino acids. The CDR3 region is CASNGQGAIYEQYF. CDR3 DNA sequence: TGTGCCAGCAATGGACAGGGGGCTATCTACGAGCAGTACTTC.

The chain carries TRBV20-1 and TRBJ1-5, with D possibly TRBD1 on 6 matching bases. Trimming shortened V by 5 bases and J by 2 bases, and 13 bases separated the two germline ends. Per germline, CDR1 DFQATT and CDR2 SNEGSKA (reference sequence). This CDR3 contains 14 residues. The CDR3 loop is CSAVRQAGNQPQHF. The CDR3 nucleotides read TGCAGTGCTGTCCGACAGGCTGGCAATCAGCCCCAGCATTTT.

The gene calls are TRBV27 and TRBJ1-5, with 11 bases aligning to TRBD1. The CDR3 is made up of 15 amino acids. J lost 6 bases, V lost 4 bases, and 5 bases had no gene match. The germline CDR1 and CDR2 sequences are MNHEY and SMNVEV (reference sequence). This CDR3 reads CASSSGTGGFQPQHF. The CDR3 DNA reads TGTGCCAGCAGTTCCGGGACAGGGGGATTTCAGCCCCAGCATTTT.

At least ten counts were recorded for this clonotype. V gene TRBV20-1 combines with J gene TRBJ2-2, with TRBD1 matching 7 bases. CDR1 DFQATT and CDR2 SNEGSKA come from the germline V gene (reference sequence). This CDR3 contains 15 residues. Trimming cost V 3 bases and J 7 bases; bases outside gene matches: 11. The CDR3 reads CSARTGSDDGGELFF. The CDR3 coding sequence is TGCAGTGCTAGGACAGGGTCGGACGACGGCGGGGAGCTGTTTTTT.

At least ten counts were recorded for this clonotype. The chain links TRBV28 to TRBJ1-5; maybe TRBD1 (5 bases). The CDR3 runs to 13 residues. Between the trimmed V and J ends, which lost 6 bases and 6 bases, there was a span of 12 bases. Germline CDR1 MDHEN, CDR2 SYDVKM. The CDR3 nucleotides read TGTGCCAGCAGGGGGTGGGACGGTCAGCCCCAGCATTTT. This encodes CASRGWDGQPQHF.

The chain links TRBV3-1 to TRBJ1-4, with D uncertain. The CDR3 extends over 15 amino acids. V gave up 4 bases and J gave up 8 bases, with 17 bases separating them. Germline CDR1 reads LGHDT; CDR2 reads YNNKEL (reference sequence). The DNA of the CDR3 is TGTGCCAGCAGCCTTTTCTCGGGCCTTTTGGAAAAACTGTTTTTT. This translates into CASSLFSGLLEKLFF.

In this sample, this clonotype turned up many times. CDR3 coding DNA: TGCGCCAGCTGGACAGAAGGAGGAAACACCATATATTTT. Protein sequence: CASWTEGGNTIYF. The chain employs TRBV5-1 and TRBJ1-3, with a weak D call TRBD1 (6 bases). Germline assignment: CDR1 SGHRS and CDR2 YFSETQ. The CDR3 loop spans 13 amino acids. The V and J ends lost 7 bases and 4 bases respectively, with 12 bases between them.

This clonotype turned up a few times. The chain combines TRBV20-1 with TRBJ2-7; a possible D gene is TRBD2 (7 bases). The CDR3 loop spans 15 amino acids. Looked up from germline, CDR1 is DFQATT and CDR2 is SNEGSKA (reference sequence). V was cut by 1 base and J by 9 bases, with 22 bases left in between. CDR3 sequence: CSARVGGGSPSVQYV. The DNA of the CDR3 is TGCAGTGCTAGAGTGGGCGGGGGCTCTCCCTCGGTGCAGTACGTC.

This clonotype was seen only a few times. This chain uses TRBV10-1 with TRBJ2-3, with D unresolved. Trimming removed 4 bases at V and 3 bases at J, with 14 bases between. CDR3 size: 15 residues. The germline CDR1 and CDR2 sequences are WNHNN and SYGVQD (reference sequence). The CDR3 nucleotides read TGCGCCAGCAGTGCCTCTATAAGGTGGACAGATACGCAGTATTTT. It translates to CASSASIRWTDTQYF.

This clonotype was seen a few times. V gene TRBV30 combines with J gene TRBJ1-2; D might be TRBD1 (6 bases). The V end lost 7 bases, the J end lost 1 base, and 22 bases lay between the germline ends. The CDR3 runs to 16 residues. CDR1 is GTSNPN, CDR2 SVGIG, per germline (reference sequence). The CDR3 DNA is TGTGCCTTCTCCGGACAGATTCCACTATTTAACTATGGCTACACCTTC. This gives the protein CAFSGQIPLFNYGYTF.

The V and J genes are TRBV12-3 or TRBV12-4 and TRBJ1-2, with a weak D call TRBD1 (6 bases). Trimming removed 6 bases from V and 0 bases from J, with 11 bases in between. The CDR3 is 14 amino acids. CDR3 protein: CASRPGDTNYGYTF. CDR3 bases: TGTGCCAGCAGGCCAGGGGACACTAACTATGGCTACACCTTC.

This clonotype was seen ten or more times. Here the CDR3 DNA reads TGTGCCAGCAGCCGGGCGGATGGTGCCTACAATGAGCAGTTCTTC. Translation gives CASSRADGAYNEQFF. The chain uses TRBV11-2 and TRBJ2-1; no clear D. Trimming removed 5 bases at V and 2 bases at J, with 13 bases between. Germline V gene sequence: CDR1 SGHAT, CDR2 FQNNGV. The CDR3 has 15 amino acids.